This T cell receptor (beta chain) appears in the sequencing data of a study of memory CD4+ T cells and cytomegalovirus serostatus (dated by TCRdb to 2018 to 2020). Regarding the complete study: The cohort comprised 33 healthy Belgian adults, 9 CMV seropositive and some 25 CMV seronegative. To replicate a published TCR-based CMV serostatus classifier, the study sequenced CD4+ memory TCRbeta repertoires from a Belgian cohort whose cytomegalovirus serostatus was known.

Results and caveats for the whole study, not just this receptor: The results were interpreted as suggesting that the CMV-associated TCR signature is mostly present in the CD4+ memory repertoire. For predicting CMV serostatus, the median bootstrapped AUC was about 0.95 using the original framework and around 0.91 using a US-trained random forest. Among the roughly 160 previously reported CMV-associated TCRbeta sequences, some 69 showed up in the CD4+ memory repertoires, with each one found in between one and five individuals. On the Belgian cohort, the classifier built on the original framework reached a median bootstrapped AUC of nearly 0.96, with a 95% CI of 0.76-1.00. Only CD4+CD45RO+ memory cells were sequenced, in contrast to the original study, which included naive and memory CD4+ and CD8+ populations.

A FACSAria II was used to sort memory CD4+ T cells, defined as single viable CD3+CD4+CD8-CD45RO+ cells. To determine CMV serostatus, a Roche Elecsys assay was used that detects serum IgG against CMV pp150, pp28, p38 and p52. After the samples were thawed, total CD4+ T cells were enriched through positive selection using CD4 magnetic microbeads. The samples came from a separate study whose specific focus was interrogating the CD4+ T cell memory repertoire. Peripheral blood mononuclear cells were isolated and cryopreserved according to standard operating procedures, and serum was stored at -80 degrees C. CD3-PerCP (BW264/56), CD4-APC (RPA-T4), CD45RO-PE (UCHT1) and CD8-Pacific Orange (3B5) antibodies were used for staining, and non-viable cells were excluded with Sytox blue. Concerning this clone: The specificity of this receptor is unknown. Per-nucleotide qualities are absent, and no much larger clonotype sits a single base away.

The germline V gene encodes CDR1 SEHNR and CDR2 FQNEAQ (reference sequence). From V the trimming removes 5 bases and from J it removes 5 bases, while the gene matches leave 5 bases of the junction unaccounted for. Measured from the cysteine to the phenylalanine, the CDR3 is 13 residues long. Solely the CDR3 DNA is kept, with 39 bases framed from the first base. The Quick-DNA Microprep Kit was used to extract genomic DNA from the sorted cells. Amplification of TCRbeta DNA was done with the immunoSEQ hsTCRbeta kit, following the protocol from the manufacturer. TCRbeta libraries were sequenced on an Illumina MiSeq instrument. As for how the authors treated the data: Removing out-of-frame sequences left some 2,200,000 distinct TCRbeta sequences, an average of approximately 61,000 per individual. Two values were used to score each individual: the count of 150 to 200 previously reported CMV-associated TCRbeta sequences and the total count of productive distinct TCRbeta sequences. A beta-binomial model was reimplemented in Python, and scikit-learn random forests with default parameters were trained on data from the US cohort. Classifier performance on the Belgian cohort was summarized as median AUC with percentile confidence intervals over 10,000 bootstrap iterations. In TCRdb, the immuneACCESS table is reduced to in-frame sequences with V and J assigned. These tables do not hold every clone; where another copy was compared, an unresolved V gene accounts for under half, and the others remain unexplained. The V and J calls and clone size come from that table; D and trimming were worked out from the DNA. Within this sample are 40,000 to 45,000 clones, with 70% to 80% of them counted one time only. Clones ranked in the top ten supply roughly 0.87% of the sample.

The sequence came from an adult in good health and CMV-seronegative. This sequence uses TRBV7-9 and TRBJ2-5; 7 bases in between match TRBD2. Source material: memory CD4+ T cells from blood. The base sequence is TGTGCCAGCAGCCGGGAGGAGGGGGAGACCCAGTACTTC. Translated, it reads CASSREEGETQYF.